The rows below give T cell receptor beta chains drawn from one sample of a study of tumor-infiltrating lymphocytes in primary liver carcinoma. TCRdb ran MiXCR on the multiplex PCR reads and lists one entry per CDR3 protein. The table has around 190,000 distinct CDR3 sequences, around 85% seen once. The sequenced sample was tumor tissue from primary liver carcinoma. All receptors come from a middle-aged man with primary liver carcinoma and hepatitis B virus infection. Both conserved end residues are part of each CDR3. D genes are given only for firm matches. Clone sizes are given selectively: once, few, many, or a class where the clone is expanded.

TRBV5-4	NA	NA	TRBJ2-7	CTSSFSSPGEQYF	TGTACCAGCAGCTTCTCCTCACCAGGCGAGCAGTACTTC
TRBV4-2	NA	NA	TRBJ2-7	CASSHILGYEQHF	TGTGCCAGCAGCCATATCCTTGGCTACGAGCAGCACTTC
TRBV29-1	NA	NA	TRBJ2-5	CGVVLEETRYF	TGCGGCGTTGTATTGGAAGAGACCCGGTACTTC
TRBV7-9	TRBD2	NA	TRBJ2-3	CASSLTSVGPTDTQYF	TGTGCCAGCAGCCTGACTAGCGTGGGGCCCACAGATACGCAGTATTTT
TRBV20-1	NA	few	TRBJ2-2	CSAPSPVGELFF	TGCAGTGCACCTTCGCCGGTAGGGGAGCTGTTTTTT
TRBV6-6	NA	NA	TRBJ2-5	CARSLTVETQYF	TGCGCCAGGAGCTTGACGGTAGAGACCCAGTACTTC
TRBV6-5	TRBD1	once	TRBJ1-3	CVSSRQGSSGNTTYF	TGTGTCAGCAGTAGACAGGGCTCCTCTGGAAACACCACATATTTT
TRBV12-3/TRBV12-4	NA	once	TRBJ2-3	CASSLTGTDRQYF	TGTGCCAGCAGTTTGACAGGCACAGATAGGCAGTATTTT
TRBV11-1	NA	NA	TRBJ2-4	CNSSFPWTIGTKNIQYF	TGTAACAGCAGCTTTCCCTGGACTATCGGGACCAAAAACATTCAGTACTTC
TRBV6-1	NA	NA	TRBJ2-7	CASALGSQIGDSYEQYF	TGTGCCAGCGCCCTAGGGTCGCAGATAGGGGACTCCTACGAGCAGTATTTC
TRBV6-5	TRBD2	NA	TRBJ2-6	CASSYSRGGPTGTNVLTF	TGTGCCAGCAGTTACTCGCGGGGGGGGCCCACTGGGACCAACGTCCTGACTTTC
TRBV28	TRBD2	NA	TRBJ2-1	CTNILTSGYNEQFF	TGTACCAACATTTTAACTAGCGGCTACAATGAGCAGTTCTTC
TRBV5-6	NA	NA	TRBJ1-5	CASSILGRGDHPQHF	TGTGCCAGCAGCATCTTGGGCAGGGGAGATCACCCCCAGCATTTT
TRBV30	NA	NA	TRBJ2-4	CAWSVLGTRTIQYF	TGTGCCTGGAGTGTACTCGGAACAAGGACCATTCAGTACTTC
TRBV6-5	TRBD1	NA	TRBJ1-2	CPSSYSGTGSNYGYTF	TGTCCCAGCAGTTACTCGGGGACAGGTTCCAACTATGGATACACCTTC
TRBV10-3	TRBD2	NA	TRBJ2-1	CAISPGLAGNYNEQCF	TGTGCCATCAGCCCGGGACTAGCGGGGAACTATAATGAGCAGTGCTTC
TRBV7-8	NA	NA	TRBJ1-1	CASSLEQSRRALF	TGTGCCAGCAGCTTAGAGCAGAGCCGAAGGGCTCTCTTT
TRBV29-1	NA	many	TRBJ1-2	CSVSWANGYTF	TGCAGCGTATCGTGGGCGAATGGCTACACCTTC
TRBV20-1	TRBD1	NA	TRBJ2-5	CSATGTGQETQYF	TGCAGTGCTACCGGGACAGGGCAAGAGACCCAGTACTTC
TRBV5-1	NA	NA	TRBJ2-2	CTSREGNTRDLFF	TGCACCAGCAGAGAGGGAAACACCAGGGACCTGTTTTTT
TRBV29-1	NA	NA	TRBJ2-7	CSIGDLPVWGQYF	TGCAGCATAGGGGACTTACCTGTCTGGGGGCAGTATTTC
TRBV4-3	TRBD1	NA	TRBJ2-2	CASSQYHWTGAYTGELFF	TGCGCCAGCAGCCAATATCATTGGACAGGGGCGTACACCGGGGAGTTGTTTTTT
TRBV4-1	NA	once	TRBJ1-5	CPSSQTREQPQHF	TGCCCCAGCAGCCAGACCAGGGAGCAACCCCAGCATTTT
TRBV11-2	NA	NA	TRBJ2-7	CVSSSRRLYARELYF	TGTGTCAGCAGCTCCAGACGGCTTTACGCGCGCGAGCTGTACTTC
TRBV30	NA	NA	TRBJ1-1	CAWTVWTNTKAFF	TGTGCCTGGACGGTTTGGACGAACACCAAAGCTTTCTTT
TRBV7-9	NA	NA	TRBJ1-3	CASSPPSGVSGNIIYF	TGTGCCAGTAGCCCACCCTCCGGGGTGAGTGGAAACATCATATATTTT
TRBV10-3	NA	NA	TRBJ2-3	CGCGNELDTQYF	TGTGGCTGTGGTAATGAGTTAGATACGCAGTATTTT
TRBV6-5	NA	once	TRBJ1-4	CASIMFATNEKLFF	TGTGCCAGCATAATGTTTGCAACTAATGAAAAACTGTTTTTT
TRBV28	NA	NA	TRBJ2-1	CATGRGGLYNGQFF	TGTGCCACTGGTCGTGGGGGTTTATACAATGGGCAGTTCTTC
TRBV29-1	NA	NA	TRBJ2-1	CSVEPSGISARNEQFF	TGCAGCGTTGAACCGTCCGGGATTAGCGCGAGGAATGAGCAGTTCTTC
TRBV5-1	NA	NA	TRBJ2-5	CASRSVRLQEIQYF	TGCGCCAGCAGGAGCGTGAGGCTTCAAGAGATCCAGTACTTC
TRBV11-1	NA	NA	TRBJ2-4	CASSSPRTGGTENIQYF	TGTGCCAGCAGCTCTCCCAGGACTGGCGGGACCGAAAACATTCAGTACTTC
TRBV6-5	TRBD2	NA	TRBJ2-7	CASIGLVGVAQYF	TGTGCCAGCATCGGACTAGTTGGGGTCGCGCAGTACTTC
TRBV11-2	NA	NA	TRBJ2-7	CAGSPGGYKQYF	TGTGCCGGCAGTCCCGGGGGCTACAAGCAATACTTC
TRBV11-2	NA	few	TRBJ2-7	CASNLGGYEQYF	TGTGCCAGTAATCTCGGGGGCTACGAGCAGTACTTC
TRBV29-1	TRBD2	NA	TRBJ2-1	CTVGLAGGLYNEQFF	TGTACCGTTGGACTAGCGGGAGGGTTATACAATGAGCAGTTCTTC
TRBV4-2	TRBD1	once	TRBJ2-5	CATSQDGSGGQETQYF	TGTGCCACTAGCCAAGACGGGTCAGGGGGCCAAGAGACCCAGTACTTC
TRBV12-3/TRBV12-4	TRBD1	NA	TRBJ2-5	CASSNEVPGGGETQYF	TGTGCCAGCAGCAATGAGGTTCCAGGGGGCGGAGAGACCCAATACTTC
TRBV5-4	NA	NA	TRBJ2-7	CASSPTRIGINEQYF	TGTGCCAGCAGCCCAACCAGGATAGGGATCAACGAGCAATACTTC
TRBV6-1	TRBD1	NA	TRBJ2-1	CASSENRGYNEQFF	TGTGCCAGCAGTGAAAACAGGGGCTACAATGAGCAGTTTTTC
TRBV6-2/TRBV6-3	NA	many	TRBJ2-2	CASSYSGNSGELFF	TGTGCCAGCAGTTACTCGGGTAACAGCGGGGAGCTGTTTTTT
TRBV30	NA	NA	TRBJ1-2	CAWRSTGEYGYTF	TGTGCCTGGAGGTCGACAGGTGAATATGGCTACACCTTC
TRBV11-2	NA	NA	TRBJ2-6	CASSIGGDMGISLSGANVLTF	TGTGCCAGTAGCATAGGGGGAGACATGGGCATTTCCCTCTCTGGGGCCAACGTCCTGACTTTC
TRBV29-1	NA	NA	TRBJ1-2	CIVVQEWNGYTF	TGCATCGTTGTCCAGGAATGGAATGGCTACACCTTC
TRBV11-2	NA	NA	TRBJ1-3	CTNTLGGNTIYF	TGTACCAACACCTTAGGCGGGAACACCATATATTTT
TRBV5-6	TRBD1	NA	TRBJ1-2	CASSSRTGGADNYTF	TGTGCCAGCAGCTCGCGGACAGGGGGCGCAGATAACTACACCTTC
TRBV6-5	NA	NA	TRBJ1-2	CTSSYGSKYGYTF	TGTACCAGCAGTTACGGAAGTAAGTATGGCTACACCTTC
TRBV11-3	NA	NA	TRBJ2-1	CASILGVTNNEQFF	TGTGCTAGCATCTTAGGCGTCACGAACAATGAGCAGTTCTTC
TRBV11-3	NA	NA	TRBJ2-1	CANSLNAIEQFF	TGTGCCAACAGCTTAAATGCCATTGAGCAATTCTTC
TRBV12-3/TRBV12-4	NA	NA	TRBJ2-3	CATSSDWTVGDMQYF	TGTGCCACCAGTTCCGACTGGACTGTTGGGGATATGCAGTATTTT
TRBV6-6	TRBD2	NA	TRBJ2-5	CVSSQWGLLTSGRAVETQYF	TGTGTCAGCAGCCAATGGGGTTTACTGACTAGTGGGAGGGCCGTAGAGACCCAGTACTTC
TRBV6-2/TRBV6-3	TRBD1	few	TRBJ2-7	CASSLRDRAYEQYF	TGTGCCAGTAGCCTCCGGGACAGGGCCTATGAGCAGTACTTC
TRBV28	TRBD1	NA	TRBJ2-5	CVSTPWDRKYQETQYF	TGTGTCAGCACGCCTTGGGACAGAAAGTACCAAGAGACCCAGTACTTC
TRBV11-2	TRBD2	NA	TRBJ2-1	CANIFSGPLDNEQFF	TGTGCCAACATCTTTAGCGGGCCACTCGATAATGAGCAGTTCTTC
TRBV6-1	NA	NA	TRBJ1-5	CASSHGSNQPQHF	TGTGCCAGTAGCCACGGCAGCAATCAGCCCCAGCATTTT